This T cell receptor beta chain was found in a study of cytomegalovirus exposure and HLA in healthy donors. On the study more broadly: The 90 to 150 validation repertoires used a platform that matched the one used for the roughly 700 first-cohort repertoires, as a later analysis reported.

Sequenced by immunoSEQ multiplex PCR; TCRdb stores in-frame clones only, minus some. This sample has 120,000 to 150,000 clones; around 88% occur once, and the top ten carry around 8%. Germline-derived CDR1 and CDR2 are SGDLS and YYNGEE. The CDR3 extends over 16 amino acids. V lost 0 bases to trimming and J lost 8 bases, with 18 bases between them. This clonotype was sampled from a woman under 30 in good health and CMV-seropositive. The V call is TRBV9, the J call TRBJ2-1, with a weak D call TRBD1 (5 bases). The material sequenced was PBMCs. In DNA form, the CDR3 reads TGTGCCAGCAGCGTAGCTGGGGCTCCTACTGTCGATGAGCAGTTCTTC. It yields the protein CASSVAGAPTVDEQFF.